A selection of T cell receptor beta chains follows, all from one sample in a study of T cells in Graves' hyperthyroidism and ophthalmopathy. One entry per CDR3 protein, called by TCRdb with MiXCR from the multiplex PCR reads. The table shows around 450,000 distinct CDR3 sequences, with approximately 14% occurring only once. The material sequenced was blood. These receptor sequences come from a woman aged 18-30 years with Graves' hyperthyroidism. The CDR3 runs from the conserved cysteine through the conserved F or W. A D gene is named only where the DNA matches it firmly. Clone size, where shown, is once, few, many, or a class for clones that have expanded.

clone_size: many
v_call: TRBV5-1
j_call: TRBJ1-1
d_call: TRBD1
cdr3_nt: TGCGCCAGCAGCTTGGATGGGACAGGGTCGGAAGCTTTCTTT
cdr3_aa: CASSLDGTGSEAFF

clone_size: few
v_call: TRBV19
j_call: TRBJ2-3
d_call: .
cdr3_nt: TGTGCCAGTAGGGTAAAGAACAGGGCGCACACAGATACGCAGTATTTT
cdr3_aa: CASRVKNRAHTDTQYF

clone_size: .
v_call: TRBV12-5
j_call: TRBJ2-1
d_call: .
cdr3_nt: TGTGCTAGTGGTCCCACAGCGGGCTACAATGAGCAGTTCTTC
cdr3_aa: CASGPTAGYNEQFF

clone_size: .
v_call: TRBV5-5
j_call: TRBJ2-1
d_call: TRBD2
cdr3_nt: TGTGCCAGCACCTTCGGGGGAGGGTATAGCTCCTACAATGAGCAGTTCTTC
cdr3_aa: CASTFGGGYSSYNEQFF

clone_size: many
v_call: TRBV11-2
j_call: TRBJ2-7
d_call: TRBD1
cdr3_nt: TGTGCCAGCAGCCGTCCCGGGACAGGGATCGGAGCCTACGAGCAGTACTTC
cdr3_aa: CASSRPGTGIGAYEQYF

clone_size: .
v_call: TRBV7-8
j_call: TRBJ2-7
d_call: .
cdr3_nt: TGTGTCAGCAGCTTAGAGAGTTACTACGAGCAGTACTTC
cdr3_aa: CVSSLESYYEQYF

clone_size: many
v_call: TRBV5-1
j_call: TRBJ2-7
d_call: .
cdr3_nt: TGCGCCAGCAGCTTGGTTCACCCAACCTACGAGCAGTACTTC
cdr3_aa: CASSLVHPTYEQYF

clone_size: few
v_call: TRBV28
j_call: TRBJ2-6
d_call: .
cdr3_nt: TGTGCCAGCAGGCATCCGGGGACCTCTGGGGCCAACGTCCTGACTTTC
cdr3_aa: CASRHPGTSGANVLTF

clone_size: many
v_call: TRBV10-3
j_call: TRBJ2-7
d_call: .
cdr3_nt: TGTGCCATCAGTGGGGTTAGCGCGGAATCAGGCGAGCAGTACTTC
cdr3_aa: CAISGVSAESGEQYF

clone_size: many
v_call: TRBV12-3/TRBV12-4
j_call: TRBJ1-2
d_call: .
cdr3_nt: TGTGCCAGCAGTTTAAGTGACAACTATGGCTACACCTTC
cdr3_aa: CASSLSDNYGYTF

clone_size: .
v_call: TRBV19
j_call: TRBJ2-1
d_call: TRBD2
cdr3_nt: TGTGCCAGTAGTATTGCCAGCGGGAGAGTTAATGAGCAGTTCTTC
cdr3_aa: CASSIASGRVNEQFF

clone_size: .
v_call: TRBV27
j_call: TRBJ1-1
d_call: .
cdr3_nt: TGTGCCAGCAGTTTTCAGGGCGTGAACACTGAAGCTTTCTTT
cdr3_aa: CASSFQGVNTEAFF

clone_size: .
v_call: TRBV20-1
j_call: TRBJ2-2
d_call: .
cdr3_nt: TGCAGTGCTCACGGGACATCGAACACCGGGGAGCTGTTTTTT
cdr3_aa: CSAHGTSNTGELFF

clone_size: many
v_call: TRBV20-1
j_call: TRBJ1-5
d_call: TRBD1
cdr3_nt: TGCAGTGCTCTACCAGGGGGCCGGGAACAGCCCCAGCATTTT
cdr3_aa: CSALPGGREQPQHF

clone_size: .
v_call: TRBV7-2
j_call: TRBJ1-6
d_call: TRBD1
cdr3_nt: TGTGCCAGCAGCTCCGGACAGGGGGCGAATAATTCACCCCTCCACTTT
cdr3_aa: CASSSGQGANNSPLHF

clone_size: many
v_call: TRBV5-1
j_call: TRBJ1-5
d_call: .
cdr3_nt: TGCGCCAGCAGCTTGGTAAGTGGAGACGGATCATATAGCAATCAGCCCCAGCATTTT
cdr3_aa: CASSLVSGDGSYSNQPQHF

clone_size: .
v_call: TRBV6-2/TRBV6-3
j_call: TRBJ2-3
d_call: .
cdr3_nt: TGTGCCAGCGCCCCTGAGGATAGCACAGATACGCAGTATTTT
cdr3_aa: CASAPEDSTDTQYF

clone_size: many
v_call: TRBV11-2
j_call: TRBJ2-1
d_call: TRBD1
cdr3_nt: TGTGCCAGCAGCCGCATACGCGACAGGGGGGGGCAGTTCTTC
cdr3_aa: CASSRIRDRGGQFF

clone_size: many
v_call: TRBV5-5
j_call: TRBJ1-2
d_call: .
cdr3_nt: TGTGCCAGCAGCTCCCGGGCAGACTATGGCTACACCTTC
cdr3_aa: CASSSRADYGYTF

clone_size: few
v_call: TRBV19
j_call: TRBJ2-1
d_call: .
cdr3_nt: TGTGCCAGTAGTATGGGGAGTGTTTTTGAGCAGTTCTTC
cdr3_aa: CASSMGSVFEQFF

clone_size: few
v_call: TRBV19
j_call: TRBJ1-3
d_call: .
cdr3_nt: TGTGCCAGTAACCTCCCGGGCAGTAGCTCTGGAAACACCATATATTTT
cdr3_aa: CASNLPGSSSGNTIYF

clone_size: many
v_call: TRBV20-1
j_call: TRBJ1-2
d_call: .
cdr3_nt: TGCAGTGCCCGGACCCGCCCCAGATTGGATGCTGGCTACACCTTC
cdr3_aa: CSARTRPRLDAGYTF

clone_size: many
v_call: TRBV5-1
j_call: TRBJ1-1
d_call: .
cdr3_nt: TGCGCCAGCAGCCCGGTGACAAGCTCGAACACTGAAGCTTTCTTT
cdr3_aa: CASSPVTSSNTEAFF

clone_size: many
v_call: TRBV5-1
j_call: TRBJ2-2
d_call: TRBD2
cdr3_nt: TGCGCCAGCAGCTTGGAGCCTAGCGGAAACACCGGGGAGCTGTTTTTT
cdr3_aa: CASSLEPSGNTGELFF

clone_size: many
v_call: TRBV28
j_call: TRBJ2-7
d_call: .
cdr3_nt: TGTGCCAGCAAGTTAGGCTGGACAGTTGGTTACGAGCAGTACTTC
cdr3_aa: CASKLGWTVGYEQYF

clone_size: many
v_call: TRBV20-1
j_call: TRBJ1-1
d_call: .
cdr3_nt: TGCAGTGCTAGTCGTACAGGAGTCAACACTGAAGCTTTCTTT
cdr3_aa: CSASRTGVNTEAFF

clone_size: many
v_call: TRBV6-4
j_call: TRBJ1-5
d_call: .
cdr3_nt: TGTGCCAGCAGTGACTCGTTTCCCGGGCCCCAGCATTTT
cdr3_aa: CASSDSFPGPQHF

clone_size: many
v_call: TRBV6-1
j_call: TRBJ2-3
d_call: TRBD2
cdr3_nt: TGTGCCAGCAGTGAACCGGGACTAGCGGTGAGCACAGATACGCAGTATTTT
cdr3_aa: CASSEPGLAVSTDTQYF

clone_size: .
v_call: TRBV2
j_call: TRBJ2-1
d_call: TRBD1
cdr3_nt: TGTGCCAGCAGTGATATTTGGACAGGGAGCAATGAGCAGTTCTTC
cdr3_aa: CASSDIWTGSNEQFF

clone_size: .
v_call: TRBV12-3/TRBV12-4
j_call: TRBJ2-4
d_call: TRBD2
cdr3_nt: TGTGCCAGCAGCTTGAGGACTAGCGGGAGGGTAGCCAAAAACATTCAGTACTTC
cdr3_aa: CASSLRTSGRVAKNIQYF

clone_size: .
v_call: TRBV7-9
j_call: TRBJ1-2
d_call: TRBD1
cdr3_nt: TGTGCCAGCAGCTCGGGACAGGGGAGAGATGGGTATGGCTACACCTTC
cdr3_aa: CASSSGQGRDGYGYTF

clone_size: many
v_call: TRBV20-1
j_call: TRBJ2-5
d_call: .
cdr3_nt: TGCAGTGCTAGAGATGAAGCGGTGGGGGAGACCCAGTACTTC
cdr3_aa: CSARDEAVGETQYF

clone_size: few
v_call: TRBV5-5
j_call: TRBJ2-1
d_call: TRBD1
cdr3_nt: TGTGCCAGCAGCCCGACAGGGATCTCGCACAATGAGCAGTTCTTC
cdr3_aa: CASSPTGISHNEQFF

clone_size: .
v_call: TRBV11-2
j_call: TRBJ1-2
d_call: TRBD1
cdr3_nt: TGTGCCAGCAGCTGGGCAGGGGGTGACTATGGCTACACCTTC
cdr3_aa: CASSWAGGDYGYTF

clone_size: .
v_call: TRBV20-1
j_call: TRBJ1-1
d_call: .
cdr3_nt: TGCAGTGCCCCAGGGCCCAGGGGCACTGAAGCTTTCTTT
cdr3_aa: CSAPGPRGTEAFF

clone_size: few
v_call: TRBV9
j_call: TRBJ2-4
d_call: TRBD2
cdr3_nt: TGTGCCAGCAGCGAAGTTGGACTAGCGGGGGGGAGGGGGCCTAAAAACATTCAGTACTTC
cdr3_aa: CASSEVGLAGGRGPKNIQYF

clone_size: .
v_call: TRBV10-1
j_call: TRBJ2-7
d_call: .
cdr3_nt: TGCGCCAGCAGCCCACAATCTTCCCCGCCCTACGAGCAGTACTTC
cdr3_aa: CASSPQSSPPYEQYF

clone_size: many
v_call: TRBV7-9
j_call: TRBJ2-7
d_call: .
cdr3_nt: TGTGCCAGCAGCTTATTAACCGGGATCCCCTACGAGCAGTACTTC
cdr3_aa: CASSLLTGIPYEQYF

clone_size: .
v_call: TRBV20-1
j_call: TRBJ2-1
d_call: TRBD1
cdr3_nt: TGCAGTGCTAGAGATCCGGGACAGGGGTTCTACAATGAGCAGTTCTTC
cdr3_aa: CSARDPGQGFYNEQFF

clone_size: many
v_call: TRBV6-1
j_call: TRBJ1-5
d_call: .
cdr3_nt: TGTGCCAGCAGGACCGGGACACTGACGCCCCAGCATTTT
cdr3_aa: CASRTGTLTPQHF

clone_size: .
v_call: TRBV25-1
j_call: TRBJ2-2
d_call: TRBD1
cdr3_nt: TGTGCCAGCAGTGAGGACAGGCTCACCGGGGAGCTGTTTTTT
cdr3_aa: CASSEDRLTGELFF

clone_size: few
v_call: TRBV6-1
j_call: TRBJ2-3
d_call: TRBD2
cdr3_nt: TGTGCCAGCAGTTATAGCGGGAGGGGTTCAGATACGCAGTATTTT
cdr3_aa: CASSYSGRGSDTQYF

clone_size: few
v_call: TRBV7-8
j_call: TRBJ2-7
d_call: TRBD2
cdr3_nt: TGTGCCAGCAGCCGGGAGGAATTCACCTACGAGCAGTACTTC
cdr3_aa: CASSREEFTYEQYF

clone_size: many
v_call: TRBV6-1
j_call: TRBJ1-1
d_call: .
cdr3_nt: TGTGCCAGCAGTTATCACCCCGGGACACCGACTGAAGCTTTCTTT
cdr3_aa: CASSYHPGTPTEAFF

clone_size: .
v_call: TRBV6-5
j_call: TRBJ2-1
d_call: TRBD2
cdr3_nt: TGTGCCAGCAGTTCGACGCTAGCGGGGGGACACAATGAGCAGTTCTTC
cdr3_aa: CASSSTLAGGHNEQFF

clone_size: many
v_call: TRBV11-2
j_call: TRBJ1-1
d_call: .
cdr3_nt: TGTGCCAGCAGTCCTCAAGGGGGGCCGAACACTGAAGCTTTCTTT
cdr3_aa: CASSPQGGPNTEAFF

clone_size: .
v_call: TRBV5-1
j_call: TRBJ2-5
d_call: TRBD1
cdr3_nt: TGCGCCAGCAACCGACAGGGGGCCGGAAACCAAGAGACCCAGTACTTC
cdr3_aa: CASNRQGAGNQETQYF

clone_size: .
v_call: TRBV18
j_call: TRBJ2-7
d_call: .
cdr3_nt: TGTGCCAGCTCACCAGCAGGGCTCTCCCACGAGCAGTACTTC
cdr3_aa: CASSPAGLSHEQYF

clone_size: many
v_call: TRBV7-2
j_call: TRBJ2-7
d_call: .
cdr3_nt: TGTGCCAGCAGCGTCCGGGATTCGGGAGAGCAGTACTTC
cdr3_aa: CASSVRDSGEQYF

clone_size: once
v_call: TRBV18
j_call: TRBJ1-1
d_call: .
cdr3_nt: TGTGCCAGCTCACCGTCATACACTGAAGCTTTCTTT
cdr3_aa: CASSPSYTEAFF

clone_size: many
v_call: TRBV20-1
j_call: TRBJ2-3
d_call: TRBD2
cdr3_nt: TGCAGTGCTAGACCACTAGCGGGAGGACTAGAACCAGATACGCAGTATTTT
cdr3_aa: CSARPLAGGLEPDTQYF

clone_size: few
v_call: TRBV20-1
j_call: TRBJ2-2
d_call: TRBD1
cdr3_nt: TGCAGTGCTAGAGAACCTCCGGGACAGAGGAACACCGGGGAGCTGTTTTTT
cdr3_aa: CSAREPPGQRNTGELFF

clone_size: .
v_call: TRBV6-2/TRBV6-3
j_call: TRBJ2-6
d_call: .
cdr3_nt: TGTGCCAGCAGTGACCGCCTTAACTCTGGGGCCAACGTCCTGACTTTC
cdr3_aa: CASSDRLNSGANVLTF

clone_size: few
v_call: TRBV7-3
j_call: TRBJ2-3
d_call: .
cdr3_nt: TGTGCCAGCAGCTTAGCGGGGCGGTATACGCAGTATTTT
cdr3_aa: CASSLAGRYTQYF

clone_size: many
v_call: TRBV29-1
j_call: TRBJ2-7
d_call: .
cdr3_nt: TGCAGCGTTGCGACCACAGGTGTCGGCTGGGACTACGAGCAGTACTTC
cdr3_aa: CSVATTGVGWDYEQYF